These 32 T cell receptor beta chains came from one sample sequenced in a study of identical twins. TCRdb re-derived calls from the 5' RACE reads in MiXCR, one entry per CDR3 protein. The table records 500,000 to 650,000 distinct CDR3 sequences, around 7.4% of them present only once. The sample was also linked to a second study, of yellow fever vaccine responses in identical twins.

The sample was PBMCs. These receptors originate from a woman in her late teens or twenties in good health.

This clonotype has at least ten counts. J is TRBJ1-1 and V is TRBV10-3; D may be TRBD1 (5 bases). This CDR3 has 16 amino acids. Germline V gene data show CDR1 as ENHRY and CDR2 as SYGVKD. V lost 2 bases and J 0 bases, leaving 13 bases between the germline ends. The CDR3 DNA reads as TGTGCCATCAGTGAGGGGGGGGATCGGGTGAACACTGAAGCTTTCTTT. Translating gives CAISEGGDRVNTEAFF.

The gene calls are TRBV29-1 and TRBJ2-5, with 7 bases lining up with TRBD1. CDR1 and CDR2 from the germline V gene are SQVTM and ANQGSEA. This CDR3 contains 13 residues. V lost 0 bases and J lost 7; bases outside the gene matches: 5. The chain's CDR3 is CSVEEGGGRTQYF. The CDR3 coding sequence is TGCAGCGTTGAAGAAGGGGGCGGTCGGACCCAGTACTTC.

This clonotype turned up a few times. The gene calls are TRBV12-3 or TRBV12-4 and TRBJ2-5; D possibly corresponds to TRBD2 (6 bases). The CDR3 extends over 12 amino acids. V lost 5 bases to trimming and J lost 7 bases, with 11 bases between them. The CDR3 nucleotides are TGTGCCAGCAGTGCGGACTATGGGACCCAGTACTTC. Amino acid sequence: CASSADYGTQYF.

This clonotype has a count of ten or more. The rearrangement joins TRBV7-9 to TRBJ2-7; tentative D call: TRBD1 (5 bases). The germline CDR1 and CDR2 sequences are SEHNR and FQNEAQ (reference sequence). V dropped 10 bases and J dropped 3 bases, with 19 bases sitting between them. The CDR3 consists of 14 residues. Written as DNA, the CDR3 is TGTGCCATCCCAAAGCAGGGCTTAAGCTACGAGCAGTACTTC. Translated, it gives CAIPKQGLSYEQYF.

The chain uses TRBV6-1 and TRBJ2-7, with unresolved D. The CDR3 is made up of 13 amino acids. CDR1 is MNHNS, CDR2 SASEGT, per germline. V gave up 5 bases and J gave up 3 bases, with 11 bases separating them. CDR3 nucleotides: TGTGCCAGCAGTAGGGCAGAAAACTACGAGCAGTACTTC. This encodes CASSRAENYEQYF.

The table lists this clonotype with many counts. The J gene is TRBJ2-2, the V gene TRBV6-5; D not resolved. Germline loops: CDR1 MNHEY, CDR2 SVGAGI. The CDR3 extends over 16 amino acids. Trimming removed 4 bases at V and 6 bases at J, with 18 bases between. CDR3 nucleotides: TGTGCCAGCAGTTCCCTACTCCCAAGGGTGTCCGGGGAGCTGTTTTTT. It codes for CASSSLLPRVSGELFF.

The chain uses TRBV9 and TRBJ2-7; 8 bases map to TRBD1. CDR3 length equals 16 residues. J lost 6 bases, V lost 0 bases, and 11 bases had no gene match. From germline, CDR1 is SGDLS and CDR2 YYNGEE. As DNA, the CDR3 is TGTGCCAGCAGCGTAGGGCAGGGGGCTAAGACTGGCGAGCAGTACTTC. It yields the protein CASSVGQGAKTGEQYF.

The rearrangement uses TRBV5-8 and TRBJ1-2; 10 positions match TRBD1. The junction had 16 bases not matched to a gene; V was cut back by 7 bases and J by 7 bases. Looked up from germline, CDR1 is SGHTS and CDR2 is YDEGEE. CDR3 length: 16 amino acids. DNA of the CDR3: TGTGCCAGCCCGACAATCAGGACAGGGGGGCCCTTTGGCTACACCTTC. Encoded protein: CASPTIRTGGPFGYTF.

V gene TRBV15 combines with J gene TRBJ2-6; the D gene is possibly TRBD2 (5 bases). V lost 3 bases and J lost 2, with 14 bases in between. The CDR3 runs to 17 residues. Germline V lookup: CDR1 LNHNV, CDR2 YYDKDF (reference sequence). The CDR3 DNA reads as TGTGCCACCAGCAGGGCGGTCTACGGGGCTGGGGCCAACGTCCTGACTTTC. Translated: CATSRAVYGAGANVLTF. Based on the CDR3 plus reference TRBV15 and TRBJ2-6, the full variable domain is DAMVIQNPRYQVTQFGKPVTLSCSQTLNHNVMYWYQQKSSQAPKLLFHYYDKDFNNEADTPDNFQSRRPNTSFCFLDIRSPGLGDTAMYLCATSRAVYGAGANVLTFGAGSRLTVL.

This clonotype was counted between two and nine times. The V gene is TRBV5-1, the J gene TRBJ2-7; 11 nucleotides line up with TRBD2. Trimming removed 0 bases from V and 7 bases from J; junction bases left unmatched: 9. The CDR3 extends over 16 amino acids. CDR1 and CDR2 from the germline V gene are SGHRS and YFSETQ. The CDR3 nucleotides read TGCGCCAGCAGCTTGGGAGGACTAGCGGGCCGCTTAGAGCAGTACTTC. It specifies CASSLGGLAGRLEQYF.

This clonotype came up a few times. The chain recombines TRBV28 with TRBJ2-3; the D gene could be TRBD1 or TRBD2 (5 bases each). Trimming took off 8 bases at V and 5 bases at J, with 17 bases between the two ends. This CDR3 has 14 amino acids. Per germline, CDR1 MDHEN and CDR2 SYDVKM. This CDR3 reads CASPEGTAKDTQYF. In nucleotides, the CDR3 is TGTGCCAGCCCCGAGGGGACCGCTAAAGATACGCAGTATTTT.

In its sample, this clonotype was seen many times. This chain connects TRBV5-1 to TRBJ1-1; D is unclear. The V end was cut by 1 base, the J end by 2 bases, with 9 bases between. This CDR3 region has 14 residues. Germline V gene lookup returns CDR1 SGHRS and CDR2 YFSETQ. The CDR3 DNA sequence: TGCGCCAGCAGCTTGATGCAGTCCAACACTGAAGCTTTCTTT. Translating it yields CASSLMQSNTEAFF.

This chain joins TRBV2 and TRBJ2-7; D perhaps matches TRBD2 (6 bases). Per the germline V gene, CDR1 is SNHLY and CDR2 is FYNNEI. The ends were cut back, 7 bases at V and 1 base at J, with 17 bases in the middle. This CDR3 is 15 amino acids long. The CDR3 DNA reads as TGTGCCAGCACCCTACTAGCTGCCCCGTCCTACGAGCAGTACTTC. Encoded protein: CASTLLAAPSYEQYF.

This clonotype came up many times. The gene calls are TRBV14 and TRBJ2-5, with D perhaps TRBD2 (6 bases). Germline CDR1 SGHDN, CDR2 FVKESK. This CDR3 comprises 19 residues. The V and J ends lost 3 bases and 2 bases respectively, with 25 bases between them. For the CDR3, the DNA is TGTGCCAGCAGCCACCCTAACCATTGGAGGGTCTCCCTTCAAGAGACCCAGTACTTC. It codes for CASSHPNHWRVSLQETQYF.

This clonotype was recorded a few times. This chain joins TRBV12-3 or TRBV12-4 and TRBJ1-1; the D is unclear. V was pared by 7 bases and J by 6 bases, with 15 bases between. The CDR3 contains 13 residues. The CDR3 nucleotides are TGTGCCAGCACGCAGCTCGGGATCTCTGAAGCTTTCTTT. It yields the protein CASTQLGISEAFF.

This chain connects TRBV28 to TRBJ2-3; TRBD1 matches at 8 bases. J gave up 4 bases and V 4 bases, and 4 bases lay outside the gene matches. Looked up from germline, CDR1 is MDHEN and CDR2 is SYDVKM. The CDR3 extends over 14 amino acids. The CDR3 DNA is TGTGCCAGCAGTTCGGACAGGGAGGCAGATACGCAGTATTTT. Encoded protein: CASSSDREADTQYF.

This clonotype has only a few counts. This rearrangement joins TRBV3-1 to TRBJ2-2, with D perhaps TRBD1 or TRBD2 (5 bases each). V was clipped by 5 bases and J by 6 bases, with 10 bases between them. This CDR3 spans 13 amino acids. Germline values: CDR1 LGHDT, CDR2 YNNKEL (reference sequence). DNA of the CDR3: TGTGCCAGCAGCTCCAGAGGGGCCGGGGAGCTGTTTTTT. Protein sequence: CASSSRGAGELFF. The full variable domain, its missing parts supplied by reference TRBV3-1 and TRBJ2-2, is DTAVSQTPKYLVTQMGNDKSIKCEQNLGHDTMYWYKQDSKKFLKIMFSYNNKELIINETVPNRFSPKSPDKAHLNLHINSLELGDSAVYFCASSSRGAGELFFGEGSRLTVL.

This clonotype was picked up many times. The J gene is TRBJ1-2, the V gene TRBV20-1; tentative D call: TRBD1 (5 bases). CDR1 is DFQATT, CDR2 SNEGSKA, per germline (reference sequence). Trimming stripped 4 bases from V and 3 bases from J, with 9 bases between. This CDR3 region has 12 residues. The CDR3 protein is CSANRGDYGYTF. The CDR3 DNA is TGCAGTGCTAACCGGGGGGACTATGGCTACACCTTC.

The CDR3 sequence: CASSLTTVNTEAFF. The CDR3 bases are TGTGCCAGCAGCCTCACGACAGTGAACACTGAAGCTTTCTTT. The J gene is TRBJ1-1, the V gene TRBV12-3 or TRBV12-4; perhaps TRBD1 as D (5 bases). Trimming pared 6 bases from V and 0 bases from J, leaving 11 bases between. This CDR3 has 14 amino acids.

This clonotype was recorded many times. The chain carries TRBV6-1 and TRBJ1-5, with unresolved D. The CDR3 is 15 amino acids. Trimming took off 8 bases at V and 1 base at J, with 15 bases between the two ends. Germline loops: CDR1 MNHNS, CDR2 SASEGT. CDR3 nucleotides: TGTGCCAGCTATAATTCTTACAGAAGCAATCAGCCCCAGCATTTT. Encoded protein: CASYNSYRSNQPQHF.

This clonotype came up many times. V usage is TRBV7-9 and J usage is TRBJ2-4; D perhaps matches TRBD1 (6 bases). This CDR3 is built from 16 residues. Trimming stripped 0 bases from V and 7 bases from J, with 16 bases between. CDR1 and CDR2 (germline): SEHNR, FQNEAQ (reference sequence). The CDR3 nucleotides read TGTGCCAGCAGCTTAGCACAGAGTGCCACAGGGAACATTCAGTACTTC. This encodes CASSLAQSATGNIQYF. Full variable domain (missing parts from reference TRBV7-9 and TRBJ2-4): DTGVSQNPRHKITKRGQNVTFRCDPISEHNRLYWYRQTLGQGPEFLTYFQNEAQLEKSRLLSDRFSAERPKGSFSTLEIQRTEQGDSAMYLCASSLAQSATGNIQYFGAGTRLSVL.

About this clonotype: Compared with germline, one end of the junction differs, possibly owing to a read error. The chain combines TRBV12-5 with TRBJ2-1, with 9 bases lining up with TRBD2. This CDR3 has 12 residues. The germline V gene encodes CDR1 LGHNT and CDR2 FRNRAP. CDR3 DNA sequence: TGTGCTAGTGGTCAGACTAGCGGAGGGTCGAACTTC. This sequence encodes CASGQTSGGSNF.

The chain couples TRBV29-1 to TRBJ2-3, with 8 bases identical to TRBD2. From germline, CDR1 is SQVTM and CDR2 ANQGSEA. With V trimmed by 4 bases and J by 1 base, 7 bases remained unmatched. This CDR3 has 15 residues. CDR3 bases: TGCAGCGTTGGGGTAGCGGGATGGCGCACAGATACGCAGTATTTT. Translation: CSVGVAGWRTDTQYF.

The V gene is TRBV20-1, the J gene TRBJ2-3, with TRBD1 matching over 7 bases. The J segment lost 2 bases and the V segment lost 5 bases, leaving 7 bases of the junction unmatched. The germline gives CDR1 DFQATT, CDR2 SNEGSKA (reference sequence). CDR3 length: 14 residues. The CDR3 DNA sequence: TGCAGTGCTCGAACAGGGGATTACACAGATACGCAGTATTTT. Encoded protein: CSARTGDYTDTQYF.

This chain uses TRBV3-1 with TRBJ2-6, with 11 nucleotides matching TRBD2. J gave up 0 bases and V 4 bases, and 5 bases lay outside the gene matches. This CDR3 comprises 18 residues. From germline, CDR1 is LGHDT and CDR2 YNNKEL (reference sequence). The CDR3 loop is CASSRTSGFFSGANVLTF. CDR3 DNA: TGTGCCAGCAGCCGGACTAGCGGGTTTTTCTCTGGGGCCAACGTCCTGACTTTC.

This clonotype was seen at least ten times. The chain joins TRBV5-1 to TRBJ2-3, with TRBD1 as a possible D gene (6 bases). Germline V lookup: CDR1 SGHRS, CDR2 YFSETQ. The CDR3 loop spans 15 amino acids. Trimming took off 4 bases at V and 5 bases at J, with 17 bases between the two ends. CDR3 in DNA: TGCGCCAGCAGCCCCGGACAGTCTAGGTTAGATACGCAGTATTTT. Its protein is CASSPGQSRLDTQYF.

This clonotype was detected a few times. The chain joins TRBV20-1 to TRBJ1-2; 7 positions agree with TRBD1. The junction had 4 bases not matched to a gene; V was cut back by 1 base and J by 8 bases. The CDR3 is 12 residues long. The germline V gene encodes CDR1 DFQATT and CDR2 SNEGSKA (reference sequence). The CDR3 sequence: CSARGQGGGYTF. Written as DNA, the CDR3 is TGCAGTGCTAGAGGGCAGGGGGGGGGCTACACCTTC.

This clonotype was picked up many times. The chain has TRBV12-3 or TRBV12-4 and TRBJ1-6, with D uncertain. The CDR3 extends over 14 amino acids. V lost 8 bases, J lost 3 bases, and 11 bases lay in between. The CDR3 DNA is TGTGCCAGCGAGATCGGCGGCTATAATTCACCCCTCCACTTT. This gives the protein CASEIGGYNSPLHF.

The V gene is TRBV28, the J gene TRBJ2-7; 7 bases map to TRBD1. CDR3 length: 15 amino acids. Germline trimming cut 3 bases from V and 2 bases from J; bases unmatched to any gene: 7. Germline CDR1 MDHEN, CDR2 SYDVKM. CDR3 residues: CASSFGQVGTYEQYF. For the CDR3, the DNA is TGTGCCAGCAGTTTCGGACAGGTTGGGACCTACGAGCAGTACTTC.

This CDR3 is CASSLGGAGHQETQYF. The DNA for the CDR3 is TGTGCCAGCAGTTTAGGCGGGGCAGGGCACCAAGAGACCCAGTACTTC. The gene calls are TRBV28 and TRBJ2-5; a possible D gene is TRBD2 (6 bases). Trimming shortened V by 2 bases and J by 0 bases, and 13 bases separated the two germline ends. Germline-derived CDR1 and CDR2 are MDHEN and SYDVKM. CDR3 length: 16 amino acids. Combining the CDR3 with reference TRBV28 and TRBJ2-5 gives the whole variable domain DVKVTQSSRYLVKRTGEKVFLECVQDMDHENMFWYRQDPGLGLRLIYFSYDVKMKEKGDIPEGYSVSREKKERFSLILESASTNQTSMYLCASSLGGAGHQETQYFGPGTRLLVL.

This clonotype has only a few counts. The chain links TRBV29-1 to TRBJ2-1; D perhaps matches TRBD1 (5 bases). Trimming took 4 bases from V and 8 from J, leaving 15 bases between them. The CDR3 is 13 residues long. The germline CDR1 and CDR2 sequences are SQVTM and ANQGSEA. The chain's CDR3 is CSVGGRLGDEQFF. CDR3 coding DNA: TGCAGCGTTGGGGGCAGACTCGGCGATGAGCAGTTCTTC.

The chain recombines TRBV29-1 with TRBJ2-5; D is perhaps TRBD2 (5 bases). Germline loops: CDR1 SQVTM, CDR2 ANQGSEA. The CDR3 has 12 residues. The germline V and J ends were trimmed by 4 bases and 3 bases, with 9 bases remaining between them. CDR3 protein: CSVATGKETQYF. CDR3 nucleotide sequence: TGCAGCGTTGCTACGGGGAAAGAGACCCAGTACTTC.